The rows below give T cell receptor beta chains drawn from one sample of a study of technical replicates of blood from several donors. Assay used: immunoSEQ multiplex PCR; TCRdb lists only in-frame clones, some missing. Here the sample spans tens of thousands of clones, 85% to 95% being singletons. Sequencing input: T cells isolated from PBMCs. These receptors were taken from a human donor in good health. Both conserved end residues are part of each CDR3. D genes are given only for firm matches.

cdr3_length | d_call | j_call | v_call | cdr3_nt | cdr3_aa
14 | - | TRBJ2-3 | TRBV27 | TGTGCCAGCAGTTTATCATCCTCTACAGATACGCAGTATTTT | CASSLSSSTDTQYF
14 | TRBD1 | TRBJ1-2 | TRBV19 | TGTGCCAGTAGTAGCGCGGACAGGGTCTATGGCTACACCTTC | CASSSADRVYGYTF
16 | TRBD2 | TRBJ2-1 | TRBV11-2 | TGTGCCAGCAGCTTGCTGGCTAGCGGGGGGGGCGATGAGCAGTTCTTC | CASSLLASGGGDEQFF
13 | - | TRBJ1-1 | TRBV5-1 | TGCGCCAGCAGCTTCGGGGGGGGGACTGAAGCTTTCTTT | CASSFGGGTEAFF
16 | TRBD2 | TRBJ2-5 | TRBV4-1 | TGCGCCAGCAGCTACGGATTAGCGGGGGGACAAGAGACCCAGTACTTC | CASSYGLAGGQETQYF
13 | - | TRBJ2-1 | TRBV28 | TGTGCCAGCACTTCGGGACTCTACAATGAGCAGTTCTTC | CASTSGLYNEQFF
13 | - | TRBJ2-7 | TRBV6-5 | TGTGCCAGCAGTCCCGAGGCTTACTACGAGCAGTACTTC | CASSPEAYYEQYF
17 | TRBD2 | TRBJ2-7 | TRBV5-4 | TGTGCCAGCAGCTTGGAACTAGCGGGGGATCGTTTCCACGAGCAGTACTTC | CASSLELAGDRFHEQYF
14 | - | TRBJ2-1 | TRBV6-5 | TGTGCCAGCAGTTACTCGGAGTCAGACAATGAGCAGTTCTTC | CASSYSESDNEQFF
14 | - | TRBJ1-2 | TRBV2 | TGTGCCAGCAGTGAACTATACAGTAACTATGGCTACACCTTC | CASSELYSNYGYTF
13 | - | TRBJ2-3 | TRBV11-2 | TGTGCCAGCAGCTTAGTAAGCACAGATACGCAGTATTTT | CASSLVSTDTQYF
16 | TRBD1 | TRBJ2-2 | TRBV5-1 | TGCGCCAGCAGCTTCCTGTGGGACAGGAACACCGGGGAGCTGTTTTTT | CASSFLWDRNTGELFF
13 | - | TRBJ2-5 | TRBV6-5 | TGTGCCAGCAGAGAGACAGGACAAGAGACCCAGTACTTC | CASRETGQETQYF
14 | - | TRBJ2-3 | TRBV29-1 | TGCAGCGTTGAAACCGGGACTGGCACAGATACGCAGTATTTT | CSVETGTGTDTQYF
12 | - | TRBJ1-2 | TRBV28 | TGTGCCAGCAGTTTATACAAGTATGGCTACACCTTC | CASSLYKYGYTF
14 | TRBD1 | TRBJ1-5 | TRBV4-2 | TGTGCCAGCAGCACTCGGACAGGAAATCAGCCCCAGCATTTT | CASSTRTGNQPQHF
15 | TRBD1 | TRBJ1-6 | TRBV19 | TGTGCCAGTAGTACCCTGGACAGGGGAAATTCACCCCTCCACTTT | CASSTLDRGNSPLHF
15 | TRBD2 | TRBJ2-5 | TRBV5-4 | TGTGCCAGCAGCTCTAGCGGGGGGGGACAAGAGACCCAGTACTTC | CASSSSGGGQETQYF
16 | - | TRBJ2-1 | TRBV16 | TGTGCCAGCAGCCAATCGCGGACTGCAGTCTACAATGAGCAGTTCTTC | CASSQSRTAVYNEQFF
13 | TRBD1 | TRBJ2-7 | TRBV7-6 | TGTGCCAGCAGCCTGCGACAGGGCTACGAGCAGTACTTC | CASSLRQGYEQYF
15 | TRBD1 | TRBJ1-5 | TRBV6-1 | TGTGCCAGCAGTTCGAAGGGGACAGGGGTTCAGCCCCAGCATTTT | CASSSKGTGVQPQHF